This TCR beta chain stems from a study of T-cell memory formation after mild COVID-19. Background on the study: Largely, the TCR clusters proved donor specific. Points from the study as a whole: Contracting CD4+ clones were located mainly in CM and EM, and CD8+ clones in EMRA. Later expanders leaned CD4+, whereas clones that contracted between day 15 and 85 were balanced CD4/CD8. Memory sampled before infection contained some responding clones, suggesting cross-reactive memory joined.

J was trimmed by 3 bases and V by 2 bases; bases with no gene match: 8. This CDR3 contains 17 residues. CDR1 is SGHTA and CDR2 is FQGTGA in the germline V gene. In its sample, this clonotype was seen a few times. Its antigen remains unknown. One entry per CDR3 protein, called by TCRdb with MiXCR from the 5' RACE reads. The sample carries approximately 400,000 distinct CDR3 sequences, approximately 24% recorded once. V usage is TRBV7-3 and J usage is TRBJ2-1, with 9 bases identical to TRBD2. What was sequenced was PBMCs or a T cell subset sorted from them (not recorded which). The receptor was derived from an adult woman who had mild COVID-19 (a few samples of this study predate the infection). Cell type and time point are not known. In nucleotides, the CDR3 is TGTGCCAGCAGCTTAGGGGTAGCGGGAGATCTCTACAATGAGCAGTTCTTC. Protein: CASSLGVAGDLYNEQFF.